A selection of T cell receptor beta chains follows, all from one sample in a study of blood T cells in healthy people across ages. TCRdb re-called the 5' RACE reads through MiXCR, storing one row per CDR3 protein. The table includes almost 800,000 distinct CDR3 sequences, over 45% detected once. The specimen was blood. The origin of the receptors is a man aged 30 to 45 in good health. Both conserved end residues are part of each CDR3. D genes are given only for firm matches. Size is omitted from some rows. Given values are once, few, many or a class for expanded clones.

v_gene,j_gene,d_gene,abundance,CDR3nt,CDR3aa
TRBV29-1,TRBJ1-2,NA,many,TGCAGCGTCCGCTTTGGCGACAGGCAAAGGGGCTACACCTTC,CSVRFGDRQRGYTF
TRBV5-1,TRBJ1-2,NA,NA,TGCGCCAGCAGCCCGTTGGGGGATGGCTACACCTTC,CASSPLGDGYTF
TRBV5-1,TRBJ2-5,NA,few,TGCGCCAGCAGCCCCTTGGGGGGTGAGACCCAGTACTTC,CASSPLGGETQYF
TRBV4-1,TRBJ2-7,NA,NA,TGCGCCAGCAGCCAAGATCCCTTAGGGTACGAGCAGTACTTC,CASSQDPLGYEQYF
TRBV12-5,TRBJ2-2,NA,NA,TGTGCTAGTCCTTGGCGACTTCTATCGGGGGAATCGGACACCGGGGAGCTGTTTTTT,CASPWRLLSGESDTGELFF
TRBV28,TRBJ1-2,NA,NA,TGTGCCAGCAGTTTTGATTTCGGGGCTACCTATGGCTACACCTTC,CASSFDFGATYGYTF
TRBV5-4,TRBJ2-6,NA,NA,TGTGCCAGCAGCGAAGGGACCCTCCTATCTGGGGCCAACGTCCTGACTTTC,CASSEGTLLSGANVLTF
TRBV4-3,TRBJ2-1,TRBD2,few,TGCGCCAGCAGCCAAGAAGCCCGGACGAGCGGGAGTACGCAGTTCTTC,CASSQEARTSGSTQFF
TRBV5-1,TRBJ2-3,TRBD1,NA,TGCGCCAGCAGTGAGCCAGACAGGGATCCAGGAGATACGCAGTATTTT,CASSEPDRDPGDTQYF
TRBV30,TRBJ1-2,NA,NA,TGTGCCTGGACTCGGACAGCCACCAACTATGGCTACACCTTC,CAWTRTATNYGYTF
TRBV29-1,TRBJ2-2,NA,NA,TGCAGCGTTGATCAGGGAGTTGGGCCCGGGGAGCTGTTTTTT,CSVDQGVGPGELFF
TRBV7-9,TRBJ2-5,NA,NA,TGTGCCAGCAGCTCCACTGGGGTTTCAGTGACCCAGTACTTC,CASSSTGVSVTQYF
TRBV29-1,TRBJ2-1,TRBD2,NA,TGCAGCGTTGAGGGCCGGCGGAGCGGGACTCACCGGGGTGAGCAGTTCTTC,CSVEGRRSGTHRGEQFF
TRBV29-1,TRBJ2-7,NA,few,TGCAGCGCCCAGAAGGGAGACGAGCAGTACTTC,CSAQKGDEQYF
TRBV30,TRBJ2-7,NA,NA,TGTGCCTGGAGTGGACTGGTCAGCTCCTACGAGCAGTACTTC,CAWSGLVSSYEQYF
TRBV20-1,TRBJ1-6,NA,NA,TGCAGTGCTAGAGGTTCGGACGAATATTTCGGTTCACCCCTCCACTTT,CSARGSDEYFGSPLHF
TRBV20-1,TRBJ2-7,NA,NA,TGCAGTGCTAGAGGGGGGTTGTATCGGGAGACCTACGAGCAGTACTTC,CSARGGLYRETYEQYF
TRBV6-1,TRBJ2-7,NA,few,TGTGCCCCACCAGACTTCCCACGGGGCGAGCAGTACTTC,CAPPDFPRGEQYF
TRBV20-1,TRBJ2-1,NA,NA,TGCAGCGTAGGATTGAGCTCCTACAATGAGCAGTTCTTC,CSVGLSSYNEQFF
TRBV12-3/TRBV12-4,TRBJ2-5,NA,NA,TGTGCCAGCAGTCCCTGGGCCTCTCAAGAGACCCAGTACTTC,CASSPWASQETQYF
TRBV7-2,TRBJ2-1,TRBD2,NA,TGTGCCAGCAGCTTGCTAGCGGGGATGTACAATGAGCAGTTCTTC,CASSLLAGMYNEQFF
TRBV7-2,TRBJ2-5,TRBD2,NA,TGTGCCAGCATAGGAGCGGGAGAACAAGAGACCCAGTACTTC,CASIGAGEQETQYF
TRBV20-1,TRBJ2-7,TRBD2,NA,TGCAGTGCTCCGACTAGCGGGAGGCCTGCTGAGCAGTACTTC,CSAPTSGRPAEQYF
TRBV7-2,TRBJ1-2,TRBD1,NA,TGTGCCAGCAGCTACAGGGGATTCGGGTATGGCTACACCTTC,CASSYRGFGYGYTF
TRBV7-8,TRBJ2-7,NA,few,TGTGCCAGCAGCTTGCCGGGACAGGGCCAACTAGCGGGCTACGAGCAGTACTTC,CASSLPGQGQLAGYEQYF
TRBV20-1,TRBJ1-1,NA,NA,TGCAGTGCTAGCTCCTTGGGGTACACTGAAGCTTTCTTT,CSASSLGYTEAFF
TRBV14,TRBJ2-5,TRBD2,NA,TGTACCAGCTCCGGACTAGCGGGGGCCGAGACCCAGTACTTC,CTSSGLAGAETQYF
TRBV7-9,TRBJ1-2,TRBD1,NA,TGTGCCAGCAGGCAACCCGGGACAGGGAAGTTTGGCTACACCTTC,CASRQPGTGKFGYTF
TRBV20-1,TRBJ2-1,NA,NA,TGCAGTGCTAGAGCGGTAGACCGATTAAACAATGAGCAGTTCTTC,CSARAVDRLNNEQFF
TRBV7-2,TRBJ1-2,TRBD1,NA,TGTGCCAGCAGCTCGGGACAGGGGTTGAAGACGAAACTCTATGGCTACACCTTC,CASSSGQGLKTKLYGYTF
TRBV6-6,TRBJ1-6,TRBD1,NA,TGTGCCAGCAGTAACAGGGGGACATCAGTAGGCTCACCCCTCCACTTT,CASSNRGTSVGSPLHF
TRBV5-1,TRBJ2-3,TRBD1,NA,TGCGCCAGCAGCTTCCTAGGACAGGGCAGCACAGATACGCAGTATTTT,CASSFLGQGSTDTQYF
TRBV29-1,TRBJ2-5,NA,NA,TGCAGCGTTGAAGAGGAGAACCAAGAGACCCAGTACTTC,CSVEEENQETQYF
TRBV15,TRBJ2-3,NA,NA,TGTGCCACCAGCAGAGTGGTAGGGACGAGCACAGATACGCAGTATTTT,CATSRVVGTSTDTQYF
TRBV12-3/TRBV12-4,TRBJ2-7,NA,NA,TGTGCCAGCAGGTCTCAGGGAAAAAGTAACGAGCAGTACTTC,CASRSQGKSNEQYF
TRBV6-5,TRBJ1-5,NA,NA,TGTGCCAGCAGTTTCGGCAGGACGGGCCAGCCCCAGCATTTT,CASSFGRTGQPQHF
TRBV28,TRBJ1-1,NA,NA,TGTGCCAGCAGTTCAAAAGTCGGGAACACTGAAGCTTTCTTT,CASSSKVGNTEAFF
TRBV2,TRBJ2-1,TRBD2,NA,TGTGCCAGCAGTGCGTCTAGCGGTTACAATGAGCAGTTCTTC,CASSASSGYNEQFF